A single sample is the source of the 17 T cell receptor beta chains below, sequenced in a study of beta chain features in type 1 diabetes. As every portion of the isolated RNA was reverse transcribed, the sequencing read expressed TCRB transcripts. Profiled with immunoSEQ multiplex PCR; TCRdb holds only in-frame clones, not every one. This table holds under 300,000 clones, 27% found once. Sequenced: central memory CD4+ T cells from blood. All receptors come from a man aged 25-45 years in good health.

By frequency in the sample, this clone is medium-sized (0.01 to 0.1%). The J gene is TRBJ2-1, the V gene TRBV5-5; D is tentatively TRBD1 or TRBD2 (5 bases each). Germline V gene sequence: CDR1 SGHKS, CDR2 YYEKEE (reference sequence). V was trimmed by 2 bases and J by 7 bases, leaving 13 bases between them. The CDR3 sequence is 14 residues long. The CDR3 sequence: CASSFGGSANEQFF. The CDR3 nucleotides read TGTGCCAGCAGCTTTGGGGGTTCCGCGAATGAGCAGTTCTTC.

J is TRBJ2-3 and V is TRBV5-1, with TRBD1 as a possible D gene (5 bases). This CDR3 region has 14 residues. V lost 0 bases and J lost 6, with 11 bases in between. Germline V CDR1 and CDR2: SGHRS, YFSETQ. CDR3 DNA sequence: TGCGCCAGCAGCTTGGTCCAGGGCCGGGATACGCAGTATTTT. The encoded protein is CASSLVQGRDTQYF. The whole variable domain, filled in from reference TRBV5-1 and TRBJ2-3, reads KAGVTQTPRYLIKTRGQQVTLSCSPISGHRSVSWYQQTPGQGLQFLFEYFSETQRNKGNFPGRFSGRQFSNSRSEMNVSTLELGDSALYLCASSLVQGRDTQYFGPGTRLTVL.

This clone has more than one count but fewer than ten. The sample holds other DNA sequences that translate to the same CDR3. The chain has TRBV7-2 and TRBJ2-5, with TRBD1 matching 11 bases. Germline CDR1 SGHTA, CDR2 FQGNSA. The J segment lost 2 bases and the V segment lost 5 bases, leaving 1 base of the junction unmatched. The CDR3 covers 14 residues. CDR3 coding DNA: TGTGCCAGCAGCCGGGACAGGGGGCAAGAGACCCAGTACTTC. Protein: CASSRDRGQETQYF.

V and J are TRBV30 and TRBJ1-6, with D possibly TRBD1 on 5 matching bases. V dropped 6 bases and J dropped 4 bases, with 16 bases sitting between them. Looked up from germline, CDR1 is GTSNPN and CDR2 is SVGIG (reference sequence). This CDR3 spans 15 amino acids. The CDR3 DNA reads as TGTGCCTGTCCGGAGGGGCTGTTATATAATTCACCCCTCCACTTT. Its translation is CACPEGLLYNSPLHF.

This clone was counted between two and nine times. The genes are TRBV10-3 and TRBJ2-2; no firm D call. The CDR3 is 13 residues long. Per the germline V gene, CDR1 is ENHRY and CDR2 is SYGVKD. V lost 5 bases and J lost 4, with 8 bases in between. CDR3 in amino acids: CAISRASTGELFF. The CDR3 DNA follows: TGTGCCATCAGTAGGGCCAGCACCGGGGAGCTGTTTTTT.

The chain recombines TRBV5-1 with TRBJ2-1; no definite D call. Germline CDR1 and CDR2: SGHRS and YFSETQ. Trimming shortened V by 0 bases and J by 10 bases, and 11 bases separated the two germline ends. The CDR3 length is 13 residues. The CDR3 loop is CASSLATVGEQFF. The CDR3 DNA follows: TGCGCCAGCAGCTTGGCAACGGTGGGAGAGCAGTTCTTC.

This clone was observed a few times. This chain connects TRBV30 to TRBJ1-4, with TRBD1 matching over 9 bases. Germline lookup yields CDR1 GTSNPN and CDR2 SVGIG (reference sequence). Losses at the gene ends were 2 bases for V and 8 bases for J; bases not matched to a gene: 15. This CDR3 spans 17 amino acids. Here the CDR3 reads CAWSISFGQGQGEKLFF. The CDR3 bases are TGTGCCTGGAGTATATCCTTCGGACAGGGGCAGGGAGAAAAACTGTTTTTT.

The V call is TRBV10-1, the J call TRBJ2-7; D remains unclear. Trimming pared 3 bases from V and 7 bases from J, leaving 13 bases between. CDR1 WNHNN and CDR2 SYGVQD come from the germline V gene (reference sequence). CDR3 size: 13 residues. This CDR3 reads CASSDVPDGEQYF. For the CDR3, the DNA is TGCGCCAGCAGTGATGTGCCCGATGGAGAGCAGTACTTC.

CDR3 loop: CASSSWEGSSGYTF. The CDR3 DNA sequence: TGTGCCAGCAGCTCTTGGGAAGGGTCTAGCGGCTACACCTTC. The chain recombines TRBV28 with TRBJ1-2; D is uncertain. V shed 6 bases and J shed 8 bases, with 19 bases lying between them. The CDR3 sequence is 14 residues long. The germline gives CDR1 MDHEN, CDR2 SYDVKM.

This clone was counted a few times. This chain joins TRBV7-9 and TRBJ2-7; maybe TRBD2 (5 bases). Trimming shortened V by 4 bases and J by 3 bases, and 13 bases separated the two germline ends. The CDR3 spans 14 residues. Germline CDR1 SEHNR, CDR2 FQNEAQ (reference sequence). The CDR3 is CASSSERAFYEQYF. The CDR3 DNA reads TGTGCCAGCAGCTCCGAGAGGGCGTTCTACGAGCAGTACTTC.

The rearrangement joins TRBV13 to TRBJ1-1; tentative D call: TRBD1 (6 bases). This CDR3 region has 17 residues. V was clipped by 0 bases and J by 0 bases, with 14 bases between them. Germline V gene data show CDR1 as PRHDT and CDR2 as FYEKMQ (reference sequence). The CDR3 is CASSLGNLDRVNTEAFF. The CDR3 coding sequence is TGTGCCAGCAGCTTAGGTAATTTGGACAGAGTGAACACTGAAGCTTTCTTT.

The chain uses TRBV6-1 and TRBJ2-1, with 10 bases matching TRBD2. Looked up from germline, CDR1 is MNHNS and CDR2 is SASEGT. The CDR3 has 16 amino acids. V lost 4 bases, J lost 6 bases, and 9 bases stayed unmatched. CDR3 in amino acids: CASSVLSGGNFNEQFF. The CDR3 nucleotides read TGTGCCAGCAGTGTCCTTAGCGGGGGGAACTTCAATGAGCAGTTCTTC.

J is TRBJ2-5 and V is TRBV6-1; 9 bases match TRBD2. Germline CDR1 is MNHNS and CDR2 is SASEGT. This CDR3 has 13 residues. With 5 bases clipped from V and 5 bases from J, the junction kept 3 bases outside the gene matches. CDR3 bases: TGTGCCAGCAGTACCACTAGCGGGGAGACCCAGTACTTC. Residues: CASSTTSGETQYF.

V gene TRBV9 combines with J gene TRBJ1-2, with D possibly being TRBD1 (5 bases). V was trimmed by 4 bases and J by 7 bases, leaving 20 bases between them. CDR1 is SGDLS and CDR2 is YYNGEE in the germline V gene. The CDR3 length is 15 residues. The chain's CDR3 is CASSPHPGGDGGYTF. The CDR3 region has the DNA TGTGCCAGCAGCCCCCACCCAGGAGGGGATGGTGGCTACACCTTC.

The CDR3 sequence: CASSPPGTGREQYF. As DNA, the CDR3 is TGTGCCAGCTCACCTCCCGGGACAGGGCGGGAGCAGTACTTC. The chain combines TRBV18 with TRBJ2-5; 9 nucleotides match TRBD1. Germline V gene sequence: CDR1 KGHSH, CDR2 LQKENI. After removal of 3 bases from V and 11 bases from J, the junction contained 10 bases not matched to a gene. The CDR3 has 14 amino acids.

The gene calls are TRBV29-1 and TRBJ1-4; TRBD1 is a possible D gene (5 bases). The CDR3 is 12 residues long. V lost 2 bases to trimming and J lost 7 bases, with 8 bases between them. The germline gives CDR1 SQVTM, CDR2 ANQGSEA. The CDR3 here is CSVETGPEKLFF. DNA of the CDR3: TGCAGCGTTGAAACAGGACCTGAAAAACTGTTTTTT.

Here the CDR3 DNA reads TGTGCCAGCAGCTTAGGACAGGGTAAGGTCTACGAGCAGTACTTC. Translation: CASSLGQGKVYEQYF. The chain couples TRBV7-2 to TRBJ2-7, with 7 bases lining up with TRBD1. Per germline, CDR1 SGHTA and CDR2 FQGNSA. The V segment lost 1 base and the J segment 3 bases; nucleotides outside the gene matches: 6. The CDR3 length is 15 residues.